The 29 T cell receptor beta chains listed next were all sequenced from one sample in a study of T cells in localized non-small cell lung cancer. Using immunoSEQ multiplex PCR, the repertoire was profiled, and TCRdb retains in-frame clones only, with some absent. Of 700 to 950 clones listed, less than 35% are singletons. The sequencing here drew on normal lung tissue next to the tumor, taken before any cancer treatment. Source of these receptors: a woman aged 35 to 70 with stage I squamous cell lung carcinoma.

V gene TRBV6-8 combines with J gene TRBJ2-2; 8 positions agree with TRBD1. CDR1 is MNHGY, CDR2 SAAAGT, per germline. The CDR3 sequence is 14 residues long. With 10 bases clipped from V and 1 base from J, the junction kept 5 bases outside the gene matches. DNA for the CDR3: TGTGCCACCCGAGGACAGGGGAACACCGGGGAGCTGTTTTTT. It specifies CATRGQGNTGELFF.

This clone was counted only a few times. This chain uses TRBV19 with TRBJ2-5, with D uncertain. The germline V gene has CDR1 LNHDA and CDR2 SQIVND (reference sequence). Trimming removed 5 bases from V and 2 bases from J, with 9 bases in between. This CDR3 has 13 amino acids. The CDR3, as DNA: TGTGCCAGTAGTCGCCTCCCACAAGAGACCCAGTACTTC. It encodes CASSRLPQETQYF.

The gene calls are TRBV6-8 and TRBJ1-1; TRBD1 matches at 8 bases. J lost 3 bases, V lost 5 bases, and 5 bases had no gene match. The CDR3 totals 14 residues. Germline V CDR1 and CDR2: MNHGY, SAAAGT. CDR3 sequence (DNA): TGTGCCAGCAGTGTGACAGGGGAGCACACTGAAGCTTTCTTT. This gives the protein CASSVTGEHTEAFF.

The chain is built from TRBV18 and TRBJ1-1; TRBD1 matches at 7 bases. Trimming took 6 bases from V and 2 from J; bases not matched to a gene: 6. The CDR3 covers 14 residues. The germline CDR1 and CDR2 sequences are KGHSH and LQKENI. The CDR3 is CASSPGGGNTEAFF. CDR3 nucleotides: TGTGCCAGCTCCCCAGGGGGGGGCAACACTGAAGCTTTCTTT.

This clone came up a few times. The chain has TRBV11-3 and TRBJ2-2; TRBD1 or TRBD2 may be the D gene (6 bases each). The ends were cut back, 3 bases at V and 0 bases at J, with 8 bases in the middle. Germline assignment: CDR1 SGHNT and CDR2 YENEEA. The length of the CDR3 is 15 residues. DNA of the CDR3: TGTGCCAGCAGCTTCGGGGGCCCGAACACCGGGGAGCTGTTTTTT. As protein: CASSFGGPNTGELFF.

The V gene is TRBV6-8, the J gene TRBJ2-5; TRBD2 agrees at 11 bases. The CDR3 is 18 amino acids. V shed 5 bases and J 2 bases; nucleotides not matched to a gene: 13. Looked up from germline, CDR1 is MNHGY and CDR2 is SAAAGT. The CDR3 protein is CASSPPAGLAGYQETQYF. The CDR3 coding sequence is TGTGCCAGCAGTCCCCCAGCCGGACTAGCGGGTTATCAAGAGACCCAGTACTTC.

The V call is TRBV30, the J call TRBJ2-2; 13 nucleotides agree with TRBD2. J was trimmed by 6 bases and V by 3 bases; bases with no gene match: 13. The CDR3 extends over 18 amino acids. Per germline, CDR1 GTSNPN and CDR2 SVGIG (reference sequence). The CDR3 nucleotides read TGTGCCTGGAGCGTCTTGACTAGCGGGGGGAGGCGGGCCGGGGAGCTGTTTTTT. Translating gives CAWSVLTSGGRRAGELFF. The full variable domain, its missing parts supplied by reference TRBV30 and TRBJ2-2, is SQTIHQWPATLVQPVGSPLSLECTVEGTSNPNLYWYRQAAGRGLQLLFYSVGIGQISSEVPQNLSASRPQDRQFILSSKKLLLSDSGFYLCAWSVLTSGGRRAGELFFGEGSRLTVL.

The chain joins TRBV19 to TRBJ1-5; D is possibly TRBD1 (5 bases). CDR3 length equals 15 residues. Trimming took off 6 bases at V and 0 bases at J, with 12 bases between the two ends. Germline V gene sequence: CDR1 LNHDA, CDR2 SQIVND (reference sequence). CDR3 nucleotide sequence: TGTGCCAGTAGGAGGGGACGGAATAGCAATCAGCCCCAGCATTTT. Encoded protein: CASRRGRNSNQPQHF.

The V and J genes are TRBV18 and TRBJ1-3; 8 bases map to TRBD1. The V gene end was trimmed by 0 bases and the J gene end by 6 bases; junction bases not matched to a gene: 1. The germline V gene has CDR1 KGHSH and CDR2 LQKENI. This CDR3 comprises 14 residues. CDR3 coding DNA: TGTGCCAGCTCACCACCGACAGGGGAAAACACCATATATTTT. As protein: CASSPPTGENTIYF.

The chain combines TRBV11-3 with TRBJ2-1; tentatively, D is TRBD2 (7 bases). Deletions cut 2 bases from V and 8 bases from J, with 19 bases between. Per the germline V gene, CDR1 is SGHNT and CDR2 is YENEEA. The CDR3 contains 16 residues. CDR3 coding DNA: TGTGCCAGCAGCTTAATCTCGGGGGGCGGCGGCGATGAGCAGTTCTTC. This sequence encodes CASSLISGGGGDEQFF. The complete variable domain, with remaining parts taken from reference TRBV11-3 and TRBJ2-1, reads EAGVVQSPRYKIIEKKQPVAFWCNPISGHNTLYWYLQNLGQGPELLIRYENEEAVDDSQLPKDRFSAERLKGVDSTLKIQPAELGDSAVYLCASSLISGGGGDEQFFGPGTRLTVL.

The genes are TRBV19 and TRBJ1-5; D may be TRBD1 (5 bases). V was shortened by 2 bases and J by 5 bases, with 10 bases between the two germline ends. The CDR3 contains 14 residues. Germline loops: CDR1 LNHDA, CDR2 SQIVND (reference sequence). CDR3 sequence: CASSIRTPDQPQHF. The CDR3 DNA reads TGTGCCAGTAGTATAAGGACACCCGATCAGCCCCAGCATTTT.

The CDR3 here is CASSPTGNGNQPQHF. The CDR3 nucleotides are TGTGCCAGCAGCCCCACAGGGAATGGCAATCAGCCCCAGCATTTT. V gene TRBV11-3 combines with J gene TRBJ1-5; TRBD1 might be the D (6 bases). Looked up from germline, CDR1 is SGHNT and CDR2 is YENEEA. The V gene lost 5 bases and the J gene lost 2 bases, with 13 bases spanning the gap. CDR3 size: 15 residues. The full variable domain, its missing parts supplied by reference TRBV11-3 and TRBJ1-5, is EAGVVQSPRYKIIEKKQPVAFWCNPISGHNTLYWYLQNLGQGPELLIRYENEEAVDDSQLPKDRFSAERLKGVDSTLKIQPAELGDSAVYLCASSPTGNGNQPQHFGDGTRLSIL.

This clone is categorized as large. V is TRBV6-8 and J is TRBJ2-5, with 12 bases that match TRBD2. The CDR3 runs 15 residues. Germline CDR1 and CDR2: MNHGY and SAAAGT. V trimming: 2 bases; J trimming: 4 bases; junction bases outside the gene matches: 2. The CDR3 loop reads CASSYPTSGGETQYF. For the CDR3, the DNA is TGTGCCAGCAGTTACCCGACTAGCGGGGGAGAGACCCAGTACTTC.

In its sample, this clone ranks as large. As DNA, the CDR3 is TGTGCCATCAGTGAGTCCCCGGGAGGGGGAACTGGGGCCAACGTCCTGACTTTC. Its protein is CAISESPGGGTGANVLTF. V gene TRBV10-3 combines with J gene TRBJ2-6, with 8 positions matching TRBD2. Unmatched junction bases numbered 6, after V lost 0 bases and J lost 2 bases. This CDR3 contains 18 residues. Germline CDR1 and CDR2: ENHRY and SYGVKD.

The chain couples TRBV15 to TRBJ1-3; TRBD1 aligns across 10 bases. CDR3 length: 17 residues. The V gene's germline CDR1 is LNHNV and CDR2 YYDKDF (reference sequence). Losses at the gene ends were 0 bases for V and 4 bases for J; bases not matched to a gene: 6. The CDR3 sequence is CATSRERQGALGNTIYF. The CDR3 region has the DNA TGTGCCACCAGCAGAGAGAGACAGGGGGCCCTCGGAAACACCATATATTTT.

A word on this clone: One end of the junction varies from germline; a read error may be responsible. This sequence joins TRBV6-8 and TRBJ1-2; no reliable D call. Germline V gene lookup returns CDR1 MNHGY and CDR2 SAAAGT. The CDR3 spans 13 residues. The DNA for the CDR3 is TGTGCCATCAGTGGTGGGGTAATCGGTGGCTACACCTTC. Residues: CAISGGVIGGYTF.

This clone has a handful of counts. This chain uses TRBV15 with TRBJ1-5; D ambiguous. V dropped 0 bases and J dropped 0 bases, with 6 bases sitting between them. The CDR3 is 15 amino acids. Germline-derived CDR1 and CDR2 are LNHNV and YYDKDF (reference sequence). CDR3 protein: CATSRDKGSNQPQHF. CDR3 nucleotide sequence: TGTGCCACCAGCAGAGATAAAGGTAGCAATCAGCCCCAGCATTTT.

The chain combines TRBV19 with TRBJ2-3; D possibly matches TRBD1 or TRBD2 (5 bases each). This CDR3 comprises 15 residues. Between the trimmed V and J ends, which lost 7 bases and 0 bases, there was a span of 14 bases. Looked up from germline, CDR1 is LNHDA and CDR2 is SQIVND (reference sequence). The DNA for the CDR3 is TGTGCCAGTAAGAGGGGCATTACTAGCACAGATACGCAGTATTTT. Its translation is CASKRGITSTDTQYF. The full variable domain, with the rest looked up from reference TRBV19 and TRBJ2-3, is DGGITQSPKYLFRKEGQNVTLSCEQNLNHDAMYWYRQDPGQGLRLIYYSQIVNDFQKGDIAEGYSVSREKKESFPLTVTSAQKNPTAFYLCASKRGITSTDTQYFGPGTRLTVL.

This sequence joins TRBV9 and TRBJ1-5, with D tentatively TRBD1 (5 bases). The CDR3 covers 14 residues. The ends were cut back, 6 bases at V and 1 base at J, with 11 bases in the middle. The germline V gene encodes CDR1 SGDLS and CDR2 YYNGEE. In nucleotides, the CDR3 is TGTGCCAGCACGCGAGCAGGGAGCAATCAGCCCCAGCATTTT. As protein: CASTRAGSNQPQHF.

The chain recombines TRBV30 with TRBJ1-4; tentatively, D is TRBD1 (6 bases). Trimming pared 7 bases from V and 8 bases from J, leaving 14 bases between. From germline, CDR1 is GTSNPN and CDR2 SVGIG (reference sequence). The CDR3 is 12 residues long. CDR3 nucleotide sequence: TGTGCCTTCGGGGGCGGTGGCGAAAAACTGTTTTTT. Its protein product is CAFGGGGEKLFF.

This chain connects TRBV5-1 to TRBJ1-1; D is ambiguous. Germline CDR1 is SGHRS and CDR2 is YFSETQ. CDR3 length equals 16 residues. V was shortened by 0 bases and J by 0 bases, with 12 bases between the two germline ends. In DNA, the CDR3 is TGCGCCAGCAGCTTGGGTTTGGGAGGACTGAACACTGAAGCTTTCTTT. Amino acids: CASSLGLGGLNTEAFF.

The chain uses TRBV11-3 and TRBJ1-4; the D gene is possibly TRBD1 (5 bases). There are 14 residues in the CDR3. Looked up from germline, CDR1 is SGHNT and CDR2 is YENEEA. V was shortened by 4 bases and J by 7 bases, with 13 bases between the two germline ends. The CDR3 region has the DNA TGTGCCAGCAGCTATAGTATAGGGACTGAAAAACTGTTTTTT. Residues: CASSYSIGTEKLFF.

In DNA form, the CDR3 reads TGTGCCAGCTCCCTCTATTCAGGGGAGACCCAGTACTTC. The encoded protein is CASSLYSGETQYF. The chain uses TRBV18 and TRBJ2-5; possibly TRBD1 for D (5 bases). The V gene's germline CDR1 is KGHSH and CDR2 LQKENI. V lost 6 bases and J 5 bases, leaving 13 bases between the germline ends. The CDR3 sequence is 13 residues long.

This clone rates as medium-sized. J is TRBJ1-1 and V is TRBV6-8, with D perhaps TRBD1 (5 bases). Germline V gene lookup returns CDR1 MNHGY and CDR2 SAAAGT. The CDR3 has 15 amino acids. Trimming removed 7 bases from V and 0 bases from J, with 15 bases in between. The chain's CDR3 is CASNPGQTLNTEAFF. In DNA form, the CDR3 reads TGTGCCAGCAATCCGGGGCAGACTTTGAACACTGAAGCTTTCTTT.

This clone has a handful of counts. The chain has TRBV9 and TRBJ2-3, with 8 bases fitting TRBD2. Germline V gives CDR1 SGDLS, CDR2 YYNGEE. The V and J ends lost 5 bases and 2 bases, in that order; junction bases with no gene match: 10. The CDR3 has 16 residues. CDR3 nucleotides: TGTGCCAGCAGTGCCCCGACTAGCGCGACCACAGATACGCAGTATTTT. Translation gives CASSAPTSATTDTQYF. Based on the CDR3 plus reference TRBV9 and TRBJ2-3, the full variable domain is DSGVTQTPKHLITATGQRVTLRCSPRSGDLSVYWYQQSLDQGLQFLIQYYNGEERAKGNILERFSAQQFPDLHSELNLSSLELGDSALYFCASSAPTSATTDTQYFGPGTRLTVL.

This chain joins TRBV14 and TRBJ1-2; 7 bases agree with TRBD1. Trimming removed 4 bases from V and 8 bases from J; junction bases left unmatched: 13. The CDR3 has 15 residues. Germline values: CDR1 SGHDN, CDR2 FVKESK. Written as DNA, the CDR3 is TGTGCCAGCAGCCCAGGGACAGTCGGATGGGAGGGCTACACCTTC. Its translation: CASSPGTVGWEGYTF.

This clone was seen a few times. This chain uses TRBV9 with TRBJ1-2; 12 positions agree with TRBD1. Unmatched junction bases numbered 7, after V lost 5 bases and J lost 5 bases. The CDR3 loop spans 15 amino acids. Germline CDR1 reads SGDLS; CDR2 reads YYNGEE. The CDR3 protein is CASRPGQGALYGYTF. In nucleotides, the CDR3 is TGTGCCAGCAGACCGGGACAGGGGGCTCTATATGGCTACACCTTC.

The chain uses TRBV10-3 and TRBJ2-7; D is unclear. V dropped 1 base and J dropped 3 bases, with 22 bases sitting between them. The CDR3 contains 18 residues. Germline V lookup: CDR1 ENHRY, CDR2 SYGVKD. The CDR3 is CAISEYLSGVTHSYEQYF. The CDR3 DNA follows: TGTGCCATCAGTGAGTATCTTTCAGGAGTGACCCACAGCTACGAGCAGTACTTC.

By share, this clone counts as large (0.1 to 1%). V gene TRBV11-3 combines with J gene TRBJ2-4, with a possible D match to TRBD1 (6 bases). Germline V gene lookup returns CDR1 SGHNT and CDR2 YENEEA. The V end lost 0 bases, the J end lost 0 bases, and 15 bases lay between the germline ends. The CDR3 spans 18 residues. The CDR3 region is CASSLDPRDTLAKNIQYF. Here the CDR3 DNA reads TGTGCCAGCAGCTTAGACCCCCGGGACACTCTAGCCAAAAACATTCAGTACTTC.